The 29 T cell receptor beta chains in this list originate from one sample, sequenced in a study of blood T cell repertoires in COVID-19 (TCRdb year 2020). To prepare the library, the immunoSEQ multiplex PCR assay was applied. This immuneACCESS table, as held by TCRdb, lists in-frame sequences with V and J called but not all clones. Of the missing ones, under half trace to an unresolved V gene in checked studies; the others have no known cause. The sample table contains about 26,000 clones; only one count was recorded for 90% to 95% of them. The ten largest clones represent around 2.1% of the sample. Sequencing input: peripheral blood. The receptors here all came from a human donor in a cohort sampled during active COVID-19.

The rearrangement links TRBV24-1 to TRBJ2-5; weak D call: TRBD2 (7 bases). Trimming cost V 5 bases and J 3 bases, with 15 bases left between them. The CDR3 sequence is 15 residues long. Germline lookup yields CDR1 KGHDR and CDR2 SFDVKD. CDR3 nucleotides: TGTGCCACCAGTGGGTTGTGGGGGGGCGAAGAGACCCAGTACTTC. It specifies CATSGLWGGEETQYF.

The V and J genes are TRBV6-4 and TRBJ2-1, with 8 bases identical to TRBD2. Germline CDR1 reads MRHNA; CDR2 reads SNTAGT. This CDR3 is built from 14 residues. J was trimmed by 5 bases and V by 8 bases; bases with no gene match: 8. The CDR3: CASPQREYHNEQFF. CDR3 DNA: TGTGCCAGCCCACAGCGGGAGTACCACAATGAGCAGTTCTTC.

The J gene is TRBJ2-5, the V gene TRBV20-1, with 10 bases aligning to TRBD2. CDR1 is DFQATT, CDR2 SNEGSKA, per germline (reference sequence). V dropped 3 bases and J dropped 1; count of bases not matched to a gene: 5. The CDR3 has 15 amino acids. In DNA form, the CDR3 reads TGCAGTGCTAGTTACGGACTAGCGGTCCAAGAGACCCAGTACTTC. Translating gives CSASYGLAVQETQYF.

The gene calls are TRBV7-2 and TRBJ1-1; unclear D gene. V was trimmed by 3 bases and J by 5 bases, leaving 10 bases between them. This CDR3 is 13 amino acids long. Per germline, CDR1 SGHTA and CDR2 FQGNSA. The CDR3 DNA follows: TGTGCCAGCAGCTTTAGTCCGGGGACTGAAGCTTTCTTT. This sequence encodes CASSFSPGTEAFF.

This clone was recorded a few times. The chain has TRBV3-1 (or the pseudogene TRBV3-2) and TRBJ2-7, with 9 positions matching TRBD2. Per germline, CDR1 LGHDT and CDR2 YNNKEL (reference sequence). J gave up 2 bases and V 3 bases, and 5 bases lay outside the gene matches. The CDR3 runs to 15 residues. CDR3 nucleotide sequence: TGTGCCAGCAGCCAGACCCTAGCGGGGCCCTACGAGCAGTACTTC. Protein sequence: CASSQTLAGPYEQYF.

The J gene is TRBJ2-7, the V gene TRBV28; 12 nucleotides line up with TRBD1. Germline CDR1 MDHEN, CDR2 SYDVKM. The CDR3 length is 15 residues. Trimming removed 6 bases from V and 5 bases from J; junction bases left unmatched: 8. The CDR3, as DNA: TGTGCCAGCAGCCTGGGGGGGACAGGGGGCAACGAGCAGTACTTC. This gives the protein CASSLGGTGGNEQYF.

The CDR3 nucleotides read TGCGCCAGCAGCTTGGCTAGTCTGGCAGATACGCAGTATTTT. Residues: CASSLASLADTQYF. The chain links TRBV5-1 to TRBJ2-3; D gene ambiguous. The V end lost 0 bases, the J end lost 4 bases, and 9 bases lay between the germline ends. Germline V gives CDR1 SGHRS, CDR2 YFSETQ. The CDR3 extends over 14 amino acids.

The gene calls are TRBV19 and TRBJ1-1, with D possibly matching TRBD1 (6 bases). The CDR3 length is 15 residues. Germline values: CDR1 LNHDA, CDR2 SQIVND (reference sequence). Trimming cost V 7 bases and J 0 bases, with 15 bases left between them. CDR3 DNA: TGTGCCAGTAAACGTAGGACAGAGATGAACACTGAAGCTTTCTTT. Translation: CASKRRTEMNTEAFF.

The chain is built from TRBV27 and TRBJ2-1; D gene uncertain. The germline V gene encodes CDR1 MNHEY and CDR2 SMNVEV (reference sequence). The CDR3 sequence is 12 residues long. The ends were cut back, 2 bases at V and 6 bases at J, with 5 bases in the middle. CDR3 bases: TGTGCCAGCAGTTTAGCCAGCAATGAGCAGTTCTTC. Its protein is CASSLASNEQFF.

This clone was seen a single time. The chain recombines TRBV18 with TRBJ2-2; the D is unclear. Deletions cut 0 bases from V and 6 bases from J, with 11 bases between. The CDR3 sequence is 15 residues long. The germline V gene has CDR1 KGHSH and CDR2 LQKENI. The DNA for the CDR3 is TGTGCCAGCTCACCACCGGCCAGGCAGGCCGGGGAGCTGTTTTTT. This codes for CASSPPARQAGELFF.

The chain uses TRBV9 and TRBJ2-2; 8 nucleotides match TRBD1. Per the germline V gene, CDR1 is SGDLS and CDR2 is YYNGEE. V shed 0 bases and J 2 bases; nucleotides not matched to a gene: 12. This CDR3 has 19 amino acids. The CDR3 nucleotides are TGTGCCAGCAGCGTAGGGGGCCACAGGGGGTCATTTAACACCGGGGAGCTGTTTTTT. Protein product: CASSVGGHRGSFNTGELFF.

CDR3 sequence (DNA): TGTGCCAGCAGCGCCACAGGGAACGGCTACACCTTC. Translation gives CASSATGNGYTF. The chain carries TRBV9 and TRBJ1-2; D possibly corresponds to TRBD1 (6 bases). Trimming cost V 3 bases and J 8 bases, with 11 bases left between them. CDR1 and CDR2 (germline): SGDLS, YYNGEE. This CDR3 comprises 12 residues.

The CDR3: CASSLTSVNQPQHF. As DNA, the CDR3 is TGTGCCAGCAGCTTAACGTCAGTCAATCAGCCCCAGCATTTT. J is TRBJ1-5 and V is TRBV7-8; D ambiguous. From germline, CDR1 is SGHVS and CDR2 FQNEAQ. The CDR3 spans 14 residues. Trimming shortened V by 2 bases and J by 3 bases, and 8 bases separated the two germline ends.

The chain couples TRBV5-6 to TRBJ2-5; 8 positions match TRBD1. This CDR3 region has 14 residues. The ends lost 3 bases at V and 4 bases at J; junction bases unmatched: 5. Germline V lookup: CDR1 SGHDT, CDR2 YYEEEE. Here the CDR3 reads CASSSETGAETQYF. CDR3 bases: TGTGCCAGCAGCTCTGAGACAGGGGCAGAGACCCAGTACTTC. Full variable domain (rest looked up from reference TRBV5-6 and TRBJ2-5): DAGVTQSPTHLIKTRGQQVTLRCSPKSGHDTVSWYQQALGQGPQFIFQYYEEEERQRGNFPDRFSGHQFPNYSSELNVNALLLGDSALYLCASSSETGAETQYFGPGTRLLVL.

The CDR3 spells CASSPPGLAGEETQYF. The CDR3 DNA reads as TGTGCCAGCAGCCCTCCGGGACTAGCGGGGGAAGAGACCCAGTACTTC. The gene calls are TRBV7-9 and TRBJ2-5, with 14 bases lining up with TRBD2. The CDR3 is made up of 16 amino acids. Germline trimming cut 5 bases from V and 3 bases from J; bases unmatched to any gene: 5. Germline V CDR1 and CDR2: SEHNR, FQNEAQ (reference sequence).

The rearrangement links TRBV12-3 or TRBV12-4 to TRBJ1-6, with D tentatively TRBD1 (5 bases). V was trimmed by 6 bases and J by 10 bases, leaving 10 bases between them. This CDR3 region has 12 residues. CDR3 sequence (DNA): TGTGCCAGCAGAAATAACAGGTCACCCCTCCACTTT. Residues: CASRNNRSPLHF.

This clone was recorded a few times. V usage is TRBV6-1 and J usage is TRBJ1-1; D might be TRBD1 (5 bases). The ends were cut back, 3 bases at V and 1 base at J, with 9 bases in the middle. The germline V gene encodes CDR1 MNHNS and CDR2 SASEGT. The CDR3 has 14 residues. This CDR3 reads CASSETVGNTEAFF. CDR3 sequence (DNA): TGTGCCAGCAGTGAGACAGTAGGGAACACTGAAGCTTTCTTT.

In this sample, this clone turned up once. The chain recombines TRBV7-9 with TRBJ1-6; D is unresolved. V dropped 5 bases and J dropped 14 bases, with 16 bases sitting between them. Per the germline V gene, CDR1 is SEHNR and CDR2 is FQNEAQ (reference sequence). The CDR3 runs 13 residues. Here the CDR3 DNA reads TGTGCCAGCAGCCAACAGCTGGGGAGGTCCCTCCACTTT. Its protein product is CASSQQLGRSLHF.

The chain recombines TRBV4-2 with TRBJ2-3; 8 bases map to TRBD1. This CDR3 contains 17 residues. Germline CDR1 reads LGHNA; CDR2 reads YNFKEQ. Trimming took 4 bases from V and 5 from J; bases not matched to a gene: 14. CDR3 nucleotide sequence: TGTGCCAGCAGCCCGTACGGACAGGGAACAAGGGGAGATACGCAGTATTTT. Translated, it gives CASSPYGQGTRGDTQYF.

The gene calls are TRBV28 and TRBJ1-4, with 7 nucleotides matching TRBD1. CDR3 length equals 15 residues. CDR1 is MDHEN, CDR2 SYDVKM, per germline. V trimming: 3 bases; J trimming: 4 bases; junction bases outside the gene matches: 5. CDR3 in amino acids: CASSLGDRYNEKLFF. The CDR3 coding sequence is TGTGCCAGCAGTTTGGGGGACAGATATAATGAAAAACTGTTTTTT.

CDR3 sequence reads: CASSQYGTSGNTGELFF. The CDR3 DNA sequence: TGTGCCAGCAGCCAATACGGGACTAGCGGGAACACCGGGGAGCTGTTTTTT. The V call is TRBV11-3, the J call TRBJ2-2; 11 bases align to TRBD2. J gave up 1 base and V 5 bases, and 6 bases lay outside the gene matches. The germline gives CDR1 SGHNT, CDR2 YENEEA. This CDR3 comprises 17 residues.

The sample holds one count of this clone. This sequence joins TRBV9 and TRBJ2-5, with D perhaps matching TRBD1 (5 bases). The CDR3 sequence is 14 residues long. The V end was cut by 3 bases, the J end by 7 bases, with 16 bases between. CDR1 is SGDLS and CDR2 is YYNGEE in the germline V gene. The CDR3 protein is CASSERVFQGTQYF. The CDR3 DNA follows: TGTGCCAGCAGCGAAAGGGTTTTTCAGGGGACCCAGTACTTC.

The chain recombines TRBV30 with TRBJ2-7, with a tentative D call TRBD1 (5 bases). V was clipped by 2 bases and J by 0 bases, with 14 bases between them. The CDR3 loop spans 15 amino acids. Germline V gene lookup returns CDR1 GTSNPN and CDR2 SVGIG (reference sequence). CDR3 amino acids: CAWSMLGRASYEQYF. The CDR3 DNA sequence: TGTGCCTGGAGTATGTTGGGCAGGGCCTCCTACGAGCAGTACTTC.

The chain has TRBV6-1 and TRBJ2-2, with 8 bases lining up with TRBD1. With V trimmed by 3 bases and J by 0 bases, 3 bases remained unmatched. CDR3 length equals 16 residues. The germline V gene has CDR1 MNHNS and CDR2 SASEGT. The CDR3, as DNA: TGTGCCAGCAGTGAGGGACAGGCCGCGAACACCGGGGAGCTGTTTTTT. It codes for CASSEGQAANTGELFF.

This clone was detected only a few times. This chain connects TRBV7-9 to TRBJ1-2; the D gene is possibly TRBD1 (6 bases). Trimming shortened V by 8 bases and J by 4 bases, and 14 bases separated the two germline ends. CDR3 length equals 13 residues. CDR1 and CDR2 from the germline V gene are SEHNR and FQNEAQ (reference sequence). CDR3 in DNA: TGTGCCAGCCAGCATGGGGGCCCCTATGGCTACACCTTC. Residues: CASQHGGPYGYTF.

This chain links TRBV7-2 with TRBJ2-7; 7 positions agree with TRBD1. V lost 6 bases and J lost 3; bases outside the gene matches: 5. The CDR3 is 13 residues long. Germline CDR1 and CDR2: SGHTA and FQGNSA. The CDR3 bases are TGTGCCAGCAGACCCCGGACAGGCTACGAGCAGTACTTC. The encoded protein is CASRPRTGYEQYF. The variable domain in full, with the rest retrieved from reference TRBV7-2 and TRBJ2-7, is GAGVSQSPSNKVTEKGKDVELRCDPISGHTALYWYRQSLGQGLEFLIYFQGNSAPDKSGLPSDRFSAERTGGSVSTLTIQRTQQEDSAVYLCASRPRTGYEQYFGPGTRLTVT.

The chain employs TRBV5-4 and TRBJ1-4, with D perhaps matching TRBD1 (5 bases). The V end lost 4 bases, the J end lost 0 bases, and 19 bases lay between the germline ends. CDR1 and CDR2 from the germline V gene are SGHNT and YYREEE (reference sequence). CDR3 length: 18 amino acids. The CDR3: CASSRGGPNFATNEKLFF. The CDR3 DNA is TGTGCCAGCAGCCGCGGGGGTCCTAATTTTGCAACTAATGAAAAACTGTTTTTT.

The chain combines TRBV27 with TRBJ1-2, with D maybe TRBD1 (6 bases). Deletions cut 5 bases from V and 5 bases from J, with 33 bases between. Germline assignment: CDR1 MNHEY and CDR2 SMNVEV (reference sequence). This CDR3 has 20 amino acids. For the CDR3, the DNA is TGTGCCAGCAGTCTAACCCCTTCCTCCCCAGACCCTCAGGGGAAGTATGGCTACACCTTC. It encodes CASSLTPSSPDPQGKYGYTF.

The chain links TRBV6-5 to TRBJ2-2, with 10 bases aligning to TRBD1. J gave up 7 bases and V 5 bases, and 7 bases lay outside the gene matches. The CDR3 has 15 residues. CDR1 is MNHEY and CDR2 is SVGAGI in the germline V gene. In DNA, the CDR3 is TGTGCCAGCAGTAGAGACAGGGGGCAAGGCGGGGAGCTGTTTTTT. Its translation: CASSRDRGQGGELFF.